The 12 T cell receptor beta chains in this list originate from one sample, sequenced in a study of T cells in Graves' hyperthyroidism and ophthalmopathy. Authors of the study amplified TCR beta CDR3 regions from RNA transcripts. Primed by the HTBI set, a first-round RT-PCR was run on the TCR CDR3. TCRdb called the multiplex PCR reads again in MiXCR, with one record for every CDR3 protein. The sample records about 570,000 distinct CDR3 sequences, 14% being singletons. Sequencing used blood. The receptors shown here come from a woman in her forties with Graves' hyperthyroidism.

The chain carries TRBV9 and TRBJ2-1; D gene unclear. V lost 1 base to trimming and J lost 0 bases, with 8 bases between them. The CDR3 is made up of 15 amino acids. Looked up from germline, CDR1 is SGDLS and CDR2 is YYNGEE. CDR3 sequence reads: CASSVYSSSYNEQFF. The CDR3 coding sequence is TGTGCCAGCAGCGTATACTCCAGCTCCTACAATGAGCAGTTCTTC.

This clonotype was counted many times. CDR3: CASSDPNSYEQYF. DNA of the CDR3: TGTGCCAGCAGCGATCCCAATTCCTACGAGCAGTACTTC. The genes are TRBV2 and TRBJ2-7; D uncertain. The CDR3 length is 13 residues. Germline CDR1 and CDR2: SNHLY and FYNNEI. Trimming removed 6 bases from V and 1 base from J, with 10 bases in between.

There are a few counts of this clonotype. V is TRBV6-1 and J is TRBJ2-2; D remains ambiguous. The V and J ends lost 6 bases and 4 bases respectively, with 6 bases between them. CDR1 MNHNS and CDR2 SASEGT come from the germline V gene. The CDR3 contains 12 residues. The CDR3 loop is CASRPLTGELFF. The CDR3 DNA reads as TGTGCCAGCAGGCCTCTCACCGGGGAGCTGTTTTTT.

This clonotype was recorded a few times. The V gene is TRBV4-1, the J gene TRBJ2-2; D is uncertain. CDR1 is MGHRA and CDR2 is YSYEKL in the germline V gene. The CDR3 is 15 amino acids. V gave up 3 bases and J gave up 4 bases, with 12 bases separating them. In DNA, the CDR3 is TGCGCCAGCAGCCACGGCAAGGGATTCACCGGGGAGCTGTTTTTT. It codes for CASSHGKGFTGELFF.

The rearrangement uses TRBV20-1 and TRBJ1-4; weak D call: TRBD1 (6 bases). The CDR3 length is 14 residues. CDR1 is DFQATT, CDR2 SNEGSKA, per germline (reference sequence). Trimming cost V 0 bases and J 6 bases, with 11 bases left between them. The CDR3 reads CSARESRGDEKLFF. DNA of the CDR3: TGCAGTGCTAGAGAGTCCAGGGGCGATGAAAAACTGTTTTTT.

This clonotype was detected many times. The V and J genes are TRBV2 and TRBJ1-1, with TRBD1 matching 7 bases. With V trimmed by 7 bases and J by 5 bases, 7 bases remained unmatched. This CDR3 contains 13 residues. Germline assignment: CDR1 SNHLY and CDR2 FYNNEI. The chain's CDR3 is CASTETGRTEAFF. CDR3 nucleotides: TGTGCCAGCACGGAGACAGGGAGGACTGAAGCTTTCTTT. Complete variable domain (other parts from reference TRBV2 and TRBJ1-1): EPEVTQTPSHQVTQMGQEVILRCVPISNHLYFYWYRQILGQKVEFLVSFYNNEISEKSEIFDDQFSVERPDGSNFTLKIRSTKLEDSAMYFCASTETGRTEAFFGQGTRLTVV.

The rearrangement uses TRBV20-1 and TRBJ2-1; D gene ambiguous. The CDR3 loop spans 14 amino acids. Germline V gene data show CDR1 as DFQATT and CDR2 as SNEGSKA (reference sequence). The V end was cut by 4 bases, the J end by 3 bases, with 13 bases between. In nucleotides, the CDR3 is TGCAGTGCTAAGTACGGTAGCATCTACAATGAGCAGTTCTTC. As protein: CSAKYGSIYNEQFF.

V usage is TRBV4-1 and J usage is TRBJ1-5, with D uncertain. The CDR3 contains 17 residues. Deletions cut 0 bases from V and 1 base from J, with 13 bases between. CDR1 MGHRA and CDR2 YSYEKL come from the germline V gene. The chain's CDR3 is CASSQDPGRTSNQPQHF. CDR3 DNA sequence: TGCGCCAGCAGCCAAGACCCGGGAAGAACCAGCAATCAGCCCCAGCATTTT.

This chain joins TRBV20-1 and TRBJ2-1, with D perhaps TRBD1 (6 bases). V lost 3 bases to trimming and J lost 11 bases, with 20 bases between them. This CDR3 is built from 14 residues. Germline CDR1 is DFQATT and CDR2 is SNEGSKA (reference sequence). The CDR3 reads CSASSQGTAGQQFF. The CDR3 DNA sequence: TGCAGTGCTAGTTCGCAGGGGACCGCCGGTCAGCAGTTCTTC.

This clonotype was seen ten or more times. V gene TRBV5-1 combines with J gene TRBJ2-7; TRBD2 is a possible D gene (5 bases). CDR3 length equals 13 residues. Germline V gives CDR1 SGHRS, CDR2 YFSETQ. V was pared by 0 bases and J by 3 bases, with 7 bases between. CDR3 sequence (DNA): TGCGCCAGCAGCTTGGACAGCGGCTACGAGCAGTACTTC. Residues: CASSLDSGYEQYF.

A word on this clonotype: Since a much larger clone is just one base distant, this may be a read error. The chain joins TRBV28 to TRBJ1-2; D is possibly TRBD1 (5 bases). The CDR3 consists of 14 residues. Germline CDR1 and CDR2: MDHEN and SYDVKM. CDR3: CTSNTPQGFAGYTF. CDR3 nucleotide sequence: TGTACCAGCAACACCCCCCAGGGTTTTGCTGGCTACACCTTC.

In its sample, this clonotype was seen many times. CDR3 DNA: TGTGCCTGGAGTGCCAGTTGGACCGAACAGTACTTC. Residues: CAWSASWTEQYF. V usage is TRBV30 and J usage is TRBJ2-7, with unresolved D. Looked up from germline, CDR1 is GTSNPN and CDR2 is SVGIG (reference sequence). The CDR3 extends over 12 amino acids. V lost 1 base to trimming and J lost 10 bases, with 14 bases between them.